This passage covers 27 T cell receptor beta chains from one sample sequenced in a study of CD8 T cells in ankylosing spondylitis. TCRdb passed the 5' RACE reads through MiXCR, listing each CDR3 protein once. This repertoire shows a few hundred thousand distinct CDR3 sequences, about 10% found once; its top ten account for roughly 6.8%. Sequenced sample: blood, either unsorted or a sorted T cell fraction (not recorded which). The receptors stem from a male donor with ankylosing spondylitis or in good health (not recorded which).

The J gene is TRBJ2-3, the V gene TRBV4-1; D may correspond to TRBD1 or TRBD2 (5 bases each). The CDR3 covers 16 residues. Between the trimmed V and J ends, which lost 3 bases and 2 bases, there was a span of 15 bases. The germline V gene has CDR1 MGHRA and CDR2 YSYEKL. CDR3 nucleotide sequence: TGCGCCAGCAGCCACACTAGGGGCAGGGTCACAGATACGCAGTATTTT. Translation: CASSHTRGRVTDTQYF.

CDR3 protein: CASSEDVAGGYEQYF. As DNA, the CDR3 is TGTGCCAGCAGTGAAGACGTTGCAGGGGGCTACGAGCAGTACTTC. The V gene is TRBV2, the J gene TRBJ2-7, with 7 bases that match TRBD1. Germline CDR1 SNHLY, CDR2 FYNNEI. The V and J ends lost 1 base and 3 bases, in that order; junction bases with no gene match: 6. The CDR3 runs 15 residues.

This clonotype was detected many times. The rearrangement joins TRBV12-3 or TRBV12-4 to TRBJ1-6; D is perhaps TRBD1 (6 bases). The germline V and J ends were trimmed by 5 bases and 0 bases, with 11 bases remaining between them. The CDR3 runs to 16 residues. The chain's CDR3 is CASSDDRYSYNSPLHF. The CDR3 DNA sequence: TGTGCCAGCAGTGACGACAGGTACTCCTATAATTCACCCCTCCACTTT.

This chain links TRBV20-1 with TRBJ2-3; the match to TRBD2 covers 9 bases. CDR1 and CDR2 (germline): DFQATT, SNEGSKA (reference sequence). The CDR3 consists of 17 residues. V trimming: 6 bases; J trimming: 3 bases; junction bases outside the gene matches: 16. The CDR3 spells CSAHPLTSGQVTDTQYF. Written as DNA, the CDR3 is TGCAGTGCCCACCCGCTGACTAGCGGACAAGTTACAGATACGCAGTATTTT.

This clonotype was seen repeatedly, ten times or more. The chain uses TRBV7-8 and TRBJ2-1; D not resolved. Germline V gives CDR1 SGHVS, CDR2 FQNEAQ. V gave up 1 base and J gave up 0 bases, with 10 bases separating them. There are 16 residues in the CDR3. CDR3 protein: CASSLGPADSYNEQFF. As DNA, the CDR3 is TGTGCCAGCAGCTTAGGCCCCGCGGACTCCTACAATGAGCAGTTCTTC.

The genes are TRBV27 and TRBJ1-5, with D possibly TRBD1 on 5 matching bases. V lost 4 bases, J lost 3 bases, and 10 bases lay in between. The germline V gene encodes CDR1 MNHEY and CDR2 SMNVEV (reference sequence). The CDR3 loop spans 14 amino acids. CDR3 sequence (DNA): TGTGCCAGCAGTTGGGCAGGGTTCAATCAGCCCCAGCATTTT. Its translation is CASSWAGFNQPQHF.

At least ten counts were recorded for this clonotype. This chain joins TRBV7-3 and TRBJ2-1; the D is unclear. V was clipped by 1 base and J by 6 bases, with 7 bases between them. Germline-derived CDR1 and CDR2 are SGHTA and FQGTGA. The CDR3 has 13 amino acids. In DNA form, the CDR3 reads TGTGCCAGCAGCTTAAGCGGTCCCAATGAGCAGTTCTTC. Translated: CASSLSGPNEQFF.

This clonotype was counted ten times or more. The germline gene is not matched at one end of the junction; a read error may be the cause. V usage is TRBV5-1 and J usage is TRBJ2-7, with D uncertain. The CDR3 length is 12 residues. Looked up from germline, CDR1 is SGHRS and CDR2 is YFSETQ. CDR3 DNA: TGTGCCAGCAGCTTGTTGGGGAACGAGCAGTACTTC. The encoded protein is CASSLLGNEQYF.

This clonotype was counted ten times or more. The J gene is TRBJ2-5, the V gene TRBV5-1; D ambiguous. Trimming left V 1 base short and J 4 bases short, with 11 bases between. From germline, CDR1 is SGHRS and CDR2 YFSETQ. The CDR3 contains 14 residues. CDR3 protein: CASSLHGGSETQYF. CDR3 nucleotides: TGCGCCAGCAGCTTGCACGGCGGTTCAGAGACCCAGTACTTC.

This clonotype was observed many times. V is TRBV12-3 or TRBV12-4 and J is TRBJ2-1; 9 bases agree with TRBD2. The CDR3 totals 15 residues. V shed 5 bases and J 0 bases; nucleotides not matched to a gene: 2. The CDR3 DNA follows: TGTGCCAGCAGTCCTAGCGGGGACTCCTACAATGAGCAGTTCTTC. It is translated as CASSPSGDSYNEQFF.

Only a few counts were recorded for this clonotype. The gene calls are TRBV3-1 and TRBJ2-5, with unresolved D. The CDR3 has 14 residues. Trimming removed 5 bases at V and 2 bases at J, with 12 bases between. Germline V gene data show CDR1 as LGHDT and CDR2 as YNNKEL (reference sequence). In DNA form, the CDR3 reads TGTGCCAGCAGCTCCCACCCCGGGCAAGAGACCCAGTACTTC. Protein: CASSSHPGQETQYF.

This clonotype has only one observation. The gene calls are TRBV25-1 and TRBJ1-2; 7 bases fit TRBD1. The CDR3 totals 14 residues. Trimming removed 2 bases from V and 8 bases from J; junction bases left unmatched: 8. CDR1 is MGHDK and CDR2 is SYGVNS in the germline V gene. As DNA, the CDR3 is TGTGCCAGCAGTGAACCCAGACAGGGCGGAGGCTACACCTTC. It yields the protein CASSEPRQGGGYTF.

This clonotype has ten or more counts. The chain combines TRBV5-1 with TRBJ2-2, with a possible D match to TRBD2 (5 bases). Germline V gene sequence: CDR1 SGHRS, CDR2 YFSETQ. The CDR3 has 15 residues. The V end lost 1 base, the J end lost 2 bases, and 9 bases lay between the germline ends. The CDR3 loop reads CASSLRRTNTGELFF. The CDR3 DNA follows: TGCGCCAGCAGCTTGAGGAGGACTAACACCGGGGAGCTGTTTTTT.

V and J are TRBV24-1 and TRBJ1-2; D unclear. CDR3 size: 14 residues. Trimming shortened V by 1 base and J by 2 bases, and 7 bases separated the two germline ends. CDR1 KGHDR and CDR2 SFDVKD come from the germline V gene. CDR3 coding DNA: TGTGCCACCAGTGATTTAGACAACAACTATGGCTACACCTTC. It translates to CATSDLDNNYGYTF.

The table lists this clonotype with many counts. The chain is built from TRBV5-1 and TRBJ2-3, with TRBD1 matching over 7 bases. The length of the CDR3 is 16 residues. V was pared by 0 bases and J by 2 bases, with 6 bases of the junction left unmatched. Germline CDR1 reads SGHRS; CDR2 reads YFSETQ. CDR3 sequence: CASSLGSRGSTDTQYF. Written as DNA, the CDR3 is TGCGCCAGCAGCTTGGGCTCCAGGGGGTCCACAGATACGCAGTATTTT.

There are many counts of this clonotype. This chain uses TRBV20-1 with TRBJ2-6; D remains unclear. The V gene's germline CDR1 is DFQATT and CDR2 SNEGSKA (reference sequence). V was clipped by 6 bases and J by 0 bases, with 18 bases between them. The CDR3 spans 17 residues. The CDR3 region has the DNA TGCAGTGCCGCTCCCCTATCTGGCTACTCTGGGGCCAACGTCCTGACTTTC. Encoded protein: CSAAPLSGYSGANVLTF.

This clonotype came up many times. The chain combines TRBV12-3 or TRBV12-4 with TRBJ2-7, with D maybe TRBD1 (5 bases). The CDR3 has 12 amino acids. Trimming shortened V by 7 bases and J by 7 bases, and 14 bases separated the two germline ends. Written as DNA, the CDR3 is TGTGCCAGCACAACGGGCAGGGCTGAGCAGTACTTC. Its translation is CASTTGRAEQYF.

The rearrangement uses TRBV28 and TRBJ2-5; 8 bases agree with TRBD2. This CDR3 spans 15 amino acids. Losses at the gene ends were 5 bases for V and 5 bases for J; bases not matched to a gene: 10. The germline CDR1 and CDR2 sequences are MDHEN and SYDVKM. The chain's CDR3 is CASSPRSGSRETQYF. CDR3 DNA sequence: TGTGCCAGCAGTCCACGAAGCGGGAGTAGGGAGACCCAGTACTTC.

This clonotype was observed a handful of times. The rearrangement links TRBV5-6 to TRBJ1-1; D unresolved. CDR1 is SGHDT, CDR2 YYEEEE, per germline. The CDR3 covers 14 residues. V was trimmed by 5 bases and J by 0 bases, leaving 11 bases between them. In nucleotides, the CDR3 is TGTGCCAGCAGAGAGGACCTCATGAACACTGAAGCTTTCTTT. It encodes CASREDLMNTEAFF.

This clonotype was observed many times. The gene calls are TRBV29-1 and TRBJ2-2; D perhaps matches TRBD2 (5 bases). This CDR3 contains 14 residues. V lost 4 bases to trimming and J lost 6 bases, with 15 bases between them. CDR1 and CDR2 from the germline V gene are SQVTM and ANQGSEA. The CDR3 DNA reads TGCAGCGTTGGCGGGTTGGGGAGACCCGGGGAGCTGTTTTTT. It codes for CSVGGLGRPGELFF.

The chain carries TRBV2 and TRBJ2-1; maybe TRBD2 (7 bases). Germline V gene data show CDR1 as SNHLY and CDR2 as FYNNEI. Trimming pared 5 bases from V and 7 bases from J, leaving 15 bases between. The CDR3 contains 14 residues. In DNA, the CDR3 is TGTGCCAGCAGTCTAGGGGGGGGGTGGAATGAGCAGTTCTTC. As protein: CASSLGGGWNEQFF.

This clonotype was seen a few times. The V gene is TRBV27, the J gene TRBJ1-2; TRBD1 aligns across 7 bases. Germline V lookup: CDR1 MNHEY, CDR2 SMNVEV (reference sequence). The CDR3 covers 16 residues. V dropped 0 bases and J dropped 0; count of bases not matched to a gene: 4. Here the CDR3 reads CASSLSSTGANYGYTF. Here the CDR3 DNA reads TGTGCCAGCAGTTTATCGAGTACAGGGGCTAACTATGGCTACACCTTC.

This clonotype was observed at least ten times. The CDR3 DNA reads TGTGCCAGCAGGCGCAGGGGTATCGATGGCTACACCTTC. This translates into CASRRRGIDGYTF. J is TRBJ1-2 and V is TRBV6-2 or TRBV6-3; D might be TRBD1 (6 bases). The length of the CDR3 is 13 residues. Trimming removed 6 bases at V and 6 bases at J, with 14 bases between. Germline assignment: CDR1 MNHEY and CDR2 SVGEGT.

This clonotype was counted at least ten times. This chain links TRBV12-3 or TRBV12-4 with TRBJ2-1; a weak D match, TRBD2 (6 bases). This CDR3 has 12 amino acids. V shed 6 bases and J shed 5 bases, with 8 bases lying between them. CDR3 in amino acids: CASRGLHNEQFF. The DNA for the CDR3 is TGTGCCAGCAGGGGACTTCACAATGAGCAGTTCTTC.

The rearrangement joins TRBV4-1 to TRBJ2-5, with D possibly TRBD2 on 6 matching bases. Germline V gives CDR1 MGHRA, CDR2 YSYEKL. The CDR3 sequence is 18 residues long. V was pared by 0 bases and J by 0 bases, with 17 bases between. CDR3 in DNA: TGCGCCAGCAGCCAAGAGAGTATGGGGGGAGGAAACCAAGAGACCCAGTACTTC. Protein sequence: CASSQESMGGGNQETQYF.

This clonotype was counted many times. The rearrangement joins TRBV9 to TRBJ1-4, with 9 bases lining up with TRBD1. Germline loops: CDR1 SGDLS, CDR2 YYNGEE. V lost 3 bases and J lost 14; bases outside the gene matches: 5. The CDR3 extends over 12 amino acids. The CDR3: CASSEGTGTLFF. CDR3 sequence (DNA): TGTGCCAGCAGCGAGGGGACAGGGACCCTGTTTTTT.

For the CDR3, the DNA is TGTGCCATCAGTGAAGGTACAGGTTACACAGATACGCAGTATTTT. Protein sequence: CAISEGTGYTDTQYF. V is TRBV10-3 and J is TRBJ2-3; D may be TRBD1 (5 bases). Germline CDR1 reads ENHRY; CDR2 reads SYGVKD. The V end lost 3 bases, the J end lost 2 bases, and 12 bases lay between the germline ends. The CDR3 contains 15 residues.